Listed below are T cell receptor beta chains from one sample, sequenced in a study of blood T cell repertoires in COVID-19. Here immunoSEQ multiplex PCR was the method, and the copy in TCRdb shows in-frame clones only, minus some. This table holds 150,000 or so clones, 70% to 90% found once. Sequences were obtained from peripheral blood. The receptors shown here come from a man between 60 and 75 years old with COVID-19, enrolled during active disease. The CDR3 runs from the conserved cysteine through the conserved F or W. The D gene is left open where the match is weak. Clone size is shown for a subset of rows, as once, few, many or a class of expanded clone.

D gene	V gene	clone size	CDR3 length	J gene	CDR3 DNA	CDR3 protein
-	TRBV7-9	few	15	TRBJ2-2	TGTGCCAGCAGCTTCGGGACTGCCCCGGTCGGGGAGCTGTTTTTT	CASSFGTAPVGELFF
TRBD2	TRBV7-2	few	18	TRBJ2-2	TGTGCCAGCAGCGGAGGACTAGCGGGGGGATCGAGCACCGGGGAGCTGTTTTTT	CASSGGLAGGSSTGELFF
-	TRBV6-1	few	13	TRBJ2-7	TGTGCCAGCAGTGAGGGCCGGACAGACGAGCAGTACTTC	CASSEGRTDEQYF
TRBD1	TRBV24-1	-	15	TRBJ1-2	TGTGCCACCAGTGAGAGGGACAGGGAAAAAAGTGGCTACACCTTC	CATSERDREKSGYTF
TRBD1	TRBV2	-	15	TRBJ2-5	TGTGCCAGCAGTGAGGACAGGGGGCAAGGGGAGACCCAGTACTTC	CASSEDRGQGETQYF
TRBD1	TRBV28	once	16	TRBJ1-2	TGTGCCAGCGATTCCCCGGGCGGGCAGGGGGCGCGTGGCTACACCTTC	CASDSPGGQGARGYTF
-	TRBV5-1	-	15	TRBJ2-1	TGCGCCAGCAGCTTGGCAGGGGACCCCTACAATGAGCAGTTCTTC	CASSLAGDPYNEQFF
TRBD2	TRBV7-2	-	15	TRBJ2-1	TGTGCCAGCAGCTTAGTCGGGCTAGCGGGTAATGAGCAGTTCTTC	CASSLVGLAGNEQFF
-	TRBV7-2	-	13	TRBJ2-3	TGTGCCAGCAGCTTAGGAGGGCGGGATACGCAGTATTTT	CASSLGGRDTQYF
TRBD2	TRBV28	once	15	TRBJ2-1	TGTGCCAGCATGCTGTCAGCGGGGGGGCAGAGTGAGCAGTTCTTC	CASMLSAGGQSEQFF
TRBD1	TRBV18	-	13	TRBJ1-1	TGTGCCAGCTCACCGGACAGGAAACCTGAAGCTTTCTTT	CASSPDRKPEAFF
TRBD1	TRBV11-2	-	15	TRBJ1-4	TGTGCCAGCAGCTTTGGAAGGGGGCTGAGGGAAAAACTGTTTTTT	CASSFGRGLREKLFF
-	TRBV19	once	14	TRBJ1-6	TGTGCCAGTAGTCTCGGACAGATTAATTCACCCCTCCACTTT	CASSLGQINSPLHF
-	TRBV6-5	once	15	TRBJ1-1	TGTGCCAGCAGTTACTCGCGGGGGCCGGGCACTGAAGCTTTCTTT	CASSYSRGPGTEAFF
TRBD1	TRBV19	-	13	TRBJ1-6	TGTGCCAGTAGGGACAGGGGTGGATCACCCCTCCACTTT	CASRDRGGSPLHF
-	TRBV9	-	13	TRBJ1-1	TGTGCCAGCAGCGTAATACAGAACACTGAAGCTTTCTTT	CASSVIQNTEAFF
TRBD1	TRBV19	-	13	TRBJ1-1	TGTGCCAGTAGCAAAAGCACAGGGGCTGAAGCTTTCTTT	CASSKSTGAEAFF
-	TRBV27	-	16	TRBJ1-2	TGTGCCAGCACAACAATCACCATAACAGAACTGGGTGGCTACACCTTC	CASTTITITELGGYTF
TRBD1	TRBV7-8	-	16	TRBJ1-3	TGTGCCAGCAGCCCAGGACAGGGTTCAGGAGGAAACACCATATATTTT	CASSPGQGSGGNTIYF
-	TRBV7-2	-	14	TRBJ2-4	TGTGCCAGCAGCTTAGTCGGCGGGTTTAACATTCAGTACTTC	CASSLVGGFNIQYF
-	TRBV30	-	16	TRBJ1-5	TGTGCCTGGGCCGAGGGGGGGACACAGGGTGGTCAGCCCCAGCATTTT	CAWAEGGTQGGQPQHF
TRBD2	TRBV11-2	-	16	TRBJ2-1	TGTGCCAGCAGCTTAGGTATAGCGGGAGGGTACAATGAGCAGTTCTTC	CASSLGIAGGYNEQFF
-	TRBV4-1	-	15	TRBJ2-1	TGCGCCAGCAGCGCGCGGGCTTCTAGCTACAATGAGCAGTTCTTC	CASSARASSYNEQFF
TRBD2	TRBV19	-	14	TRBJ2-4	TGTGCCAGTAGCTTCCGGGGGGGGGCCAACATTCAGTACTTC	CASSFRGGANIQYF
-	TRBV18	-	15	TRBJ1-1	TGTGCCAGCTCACCAGGACAGCTTAAGAACACTGAAGCTTTCTTT	CASSPGQLKNTEAFF
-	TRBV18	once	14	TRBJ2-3	TGTGCCAGCTCACCCCGACAGGGCACAGATACGCAGTATTTT	CASSPRQGTDTQYF
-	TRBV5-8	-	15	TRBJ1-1	TGTGCCAGCAGCTTCGACAGTCACCGGGACACTGAAGCTTTCTTT	CASSFDSHRDTEAFF
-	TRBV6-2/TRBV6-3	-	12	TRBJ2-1	TGTGCCAGCAGTTCCAGGGGTTACGAGCAGTTCTTC	CASSSRGYEQFF
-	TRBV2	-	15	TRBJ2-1	TGTGCCAGCAGTGAGCGGCAGAACTCCTACAATGAGCAGTTCTTC	CASSERQNSYNEQFF